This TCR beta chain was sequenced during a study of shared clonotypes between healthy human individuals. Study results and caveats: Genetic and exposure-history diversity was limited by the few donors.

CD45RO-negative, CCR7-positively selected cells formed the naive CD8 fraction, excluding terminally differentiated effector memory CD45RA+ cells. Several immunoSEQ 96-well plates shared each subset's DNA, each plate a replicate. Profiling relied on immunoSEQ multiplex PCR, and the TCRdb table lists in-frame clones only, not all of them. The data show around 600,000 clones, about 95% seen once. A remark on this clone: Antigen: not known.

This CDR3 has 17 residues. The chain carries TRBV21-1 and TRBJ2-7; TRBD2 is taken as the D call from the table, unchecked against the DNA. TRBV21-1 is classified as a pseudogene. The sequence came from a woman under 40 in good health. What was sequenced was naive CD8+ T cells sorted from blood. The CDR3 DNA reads TGTGCCAGCAGCAAAGCGCAGGAAGGGCTAGCGTTACACGAGCAGTACTTC. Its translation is CASSKAQEGLALHEQYF.